These T cell receptor beta chains were read from a single sample in a study of cytomegalovirus exposure and HLA in healthy donors. TCRdb's copy holds only in-frame clones and misses some; the assay was immunoSEQ multiplex PCR. The sample shows fewer than 200,000 clones, around 83% of them seen only once. The material sequenced was PBMCs. These receptors were collected from a man between 35 and 55 years old in good health and CMV-seropositive. The CDR3 runs from the conserved cysteine through the conserved F or W. Each record gives: clone size, V gene, J gene, D gene, CDR3 protein, CDR3 DNA. The D gene is left open where the match is weak. For some rows the clone size is stated as once, few or many, or as a class when expanded; others skip it.

>.|TRBV6-1|TRBJ2-3|TRBD2
CASGAGRGADTQYF
TGTGCCAGCGGAGCGGGACGGGGGGCAGATACGCAGTATTTT
>few|TRBV28|TRBJ2-7|.
CASSAQSSAHSYEQYF
TGTGCCAGCAGTGCGCAATCTAGCGCCCACTCCTACGAGCAGTACTTC
>.|TRBV2|TRBJ2-2|.
CASSEYAQGLTGELFF
TGTGCCAGCAGTGAATACGCGCAGGGGCTCACCGGGGAGCTGTTTTTT
>.|TRBV28|TRBJ2-7|.
CASSLRWGVYEQYF
TGTGCCAGCAGCCTTAGGTGGGGGGTTTACGAGCAGTACTTC
>.|TRBV29-1|TRBJ2-2|.
CSVSQVSNTGELFF
TGCAGCGTTTCACAGGTTTCTAACACCGGGGAGCTGTTTTTT
>.|TRBV5-1|TRBJ2-5|TRBD2
CASSLALASGETQYF
TGCGCCAGCAGCTTGGCACTAGCGTCTGGAGAGACCCAGTACTTC
>.|TRBV30|TRBJ2-7|TRBD2
CAWSVGGGSYEQYF
TGTGCCTGGAGTGTGGGCGGGGGCTCCTACGAGCAGTACTTC
>.|TRBV27|TRBJ2-5|TRBD2
CASSLAELETQYF
TGTGCCAGCAGTCTAGCGGAACTGGAGACCCAGTACTTC
>.|TRBV18|TRBJ1-5|.
CASSPATRDQPQHF
TGTGCCAGCTCACCAGCTACACGGGATCAGCCCCAGCATTTT
>.|TRBV6-1|TRBJ1-1|TRBD1
CASSPRTGKVTEAFF
TGTGCCAGCAGTCCCCGGACAGGGAAGGTCACTGAAGCTTTCTTT
>.|TRBV28|TRBJ1-2|TRBD1
CASSSGTGSYGYTF
TGTGCCAGCAGTTCCGGGACAGGGAGCTATGGCTACACCTTC
>.|TRBV5-4|TRBJ2-1|.
CASSTTNRDEQFF
TGTGCCAGCAGCACCACAAACAGGGATGAGCAGTTCTTC
>.|TRBV7-2|TRBJ2-1|.
CASSLGTGPYNEQFF
TGTGCCAGCAGCTTAGGTACAGGGCCCTACAATGAGCAGTTCTTC
>.|TRBV6-1|TRBJ2-7|TRBD1
CASNPGQGLYEQYF
TGTGCCAGCAATCCGGGACAGGGTTTGTACGAGCAGTACTTC
>.|TRBV19|TRBJ2-1|TRBD2
CATCLAGTYNEQFF
TGTGCCACCTGTCTAGCGGGTACTTACAATGAGCAGTTCTTC
>.|TRBV7-9|TRBJ2-7|.
CASSYREAYEQYF
TGTGCCAGCAGCTACAGGGAAGCCTACGAGCAGTACTTC
>.|TRBV11-1|TRBJ2-2|TRBD2
CASSLYQLAGNTGELFF
TGTGCCAGCAGCTTATATCAGCTAGCGGGAAATACCGGGGAGCTGTTTTTT
>.|TRBV5-1|TRBJ2-7|TRBD2
CASSLSSGSYEQYF
TGCGCCAGCAGCTTGTCTAGCGGGAGCTACGAGCAGTACTTC
>few|TRBV28|TRBJ2-5|.
CASSQTRDTQETQYF
TGTGCCAGCAGCCAAACTCGGGACACGCAAGAGACCCAGTACTTC
>.|TRBV7-3|TRBJ2-7|.
CASSFGGLPYEQYF
TGTGCCAGCAGCTTTGGGGGACTCCCCTACGAGCAGTACTTC
>.|TRBV27|TRBJ1-1|.
CASSSLAGYTEAFF
TGTGCCAGCAGTTCCCTTGCAGGGTATACTGAAGCTTTCTTT
>.|TRBV2|TRBJ1-6|TRBD1
CASRDRTGSYNSPLHF
TGTGCCAGCAGAGATCGGACAGGGAGCTATAATTCACCCCTCCACTTT
>.|TRBV4-1|TRBJ2-7|.
CASSQETGYEQYF
TGCGCCAGCAGCCAAGAGACGGGCTACGAGCAGTACTTC
>.|TRBV6-6|TRBJ1-5|.
CASSQLQGRDQPQHF
TGTGCCAGCAGCCAATTACAGGGAAGGGATCAGCCCCAGCATTTT
>.|TRBV7-2|TRBJ2-7|TRBD1
CASSLEDRVEQYF
TGTGCCAGCAGCTTAGAAGACAGGGTCGAGCAGTACTTC
>.|TRBV6-6|TRBJ2-7|TRBD1
CVSSYSRQGSYEQYF
TGTGTCAGCAGTTACTCCCGACAGGGCTCCTACGAGCAGTACTTC
>once|TRBV10-3|TRBJ2-3|TRBD2
CAISLDGLAEEEGATDTQYF
TGTGCCATCAGTCTGGACGGACTAGCGGAGGAAGAGGGAGCCACAGATACGCAGTATTTT
>once|TRBV10-3|TRBJ2-3|.
CAIRRRETDTQYF
TGTGCCATCAGGAGAAGGGAGACAGATACGCAGTATTTT
>.|TRBV7-8|TRBJ2-2|TRBD2
CASSLTLAADLANTGELFF
TGTGCCAGCAGCTTGACACTAGCGGCTGACCTCGCGAACACCGGGGAGCTGTTTTTT
>.|TRBV4-1|TRBJ1-1|TRBD1
CASSQEARTGWGTEAFF
TGCGCCAGCAGCCAAGAAGCCAGGACAGGGTGGGGCACTGAAGCTTTCTTT
>.|TRBV9|TRBJ2-1|.
CASSVSGGTYNEQFF
TGTGCCAGCAGCGTATCCGGGGGGACATACAATGAGCAGTTCTTC
>.|TRBV6-5|TRBJ2-6|.
CASSYPGKSGANVLTF
TGTGCCAGCAGTTACCCCGGGAAAAGTGGGGCCAACGTCCTGACTTTC
>.|TRBV19|TRBJ2-1|TRBD2
CASSIGLAAYNEQFF
TGTGCCAGTAGTATCGGACTAGCGGCCTACAATGAGCAGTTCTTC
>.|TRBV19|TRBJ1-3|.
CASSPTVPTTFSGNTIYF
TGTGCCAGTTCCCCGACAGTCCCGACGACTTTCTCTGGAAACACCATATATTTT
>.|TRBV15|TRBJ1-3|.
CATSRDPTESGNTIYF
TGTGCCACCAGCAGAGATCCCACAGAGTCTGGAAACACCATATATTTT
>.|TRBV6-6|TRBJ2-7|TRBD1
CASSGDRGQYEQYF
TGTGCCAGCAGCGGGGACAGGGGTCAGTACGAGCAGTACTTC
>.|TRBV11-2|TRBJ1-6|TRBD1
CASSGGTAHSSPLHF
TGTGCCAGCAGCGGGGGGACAGCTCACTCTTCACCCCTCCACTTT
>.|TRBV12-5|TRBJ2-3|TRBD2
CASGLPGTRGSDTQYF
TGTGCTAGTGGTCTTCCAGGGACTAGGGGCTCAGATACGCAGTATTTT
>few|TRBV5-6|TRBJ2-3|TRBD2
CASSLGLAGGPLTDTQYF
TGTGCCAGCAGCTTGGGGCTAGCGGGAGGCCCCCTCACAGATACGCAGTATTTT
>.|TRBV10-1|TRBJ2-7|TRBD1
CASSFQGAGEQYF
TGCGCCAGCAGTTTTCAGGGGGCCGGCGAGCAGTACTTC
>.|TRBV4-1|TRBJ2-7|.
CASSQVKGVSYEQYF
TGCGCCAGCAGCCAAGTTAAAGGGGTGTCCTACGAGCAGTACTTC
>.|TRBV12-5|TRBJ2-7|TRBD2
CASGPLAGGREQYF
TGTGCTAGTGGTCCCCTAGCGGGAGGAAGGGAGCAGTACTTC
>.|TRBV28|TRBJ1-4|.
CASSLWADEKLFF
TGTGCCAGCAGTTTATGGGCAGATGAAAAACTGTTTTTT
>.|TRBV7-6|TRBJ2-5|TRBD1
CASSFRQGYQETQYF
TGTGCCAGCAGCTTCCGACAGGGGTACCAAGAGACCCAGTACTTC
>.|TRBV4-1|TRBJ2-5|.
CASSQDQGIPTETQYF
TGCGCCAGCAGCCAAGATCAGGGTATACCTACGGAGACCCAGTACTTC
>.|TRBV7-9|TRBJ1-4|TRBD1
CASSLRTGGSEKLFF
TGTGCCAGCAGCCTAAGGACAGGGGGTAGCGAAAAACTGTTTTTT
>.|TRBV11-2|TRBJ1-1|.
CASRRVAGANTEAFF
TGTGCCAGCAGAAGAGTGGCAGGCGCGAACACTGAAGCTTTCTTT
>.|TRBV10-2|TRBJ2-4|.
CASSEWVGGRTNIQYF
TGCGCCAGCAGTGAGTGGGTGGGGGGGCGCACGAACATTCAGTACTTC
>.|TRBV15|TRBJ2-5|TRBD2
CATSHQIISGRGHRETQYF
TGTGCCACCAGCCACCAAATAATAAGCGGGAGGGGACATAGGGAGACCCAGTACTTC
>.|TRBV10-3|TRBJ1-4|TRBD1
CAISSGTGVGEKLFF
TGTGCCATCAGTTCCGGGACAGGGGTTGGGGAAAAACTGTTTTTT
>.|TRBV7-2|TRBJ2-2|.
CASSLLGGAGTGELFF
TGTGCCAGCAGCCTCCTGGGGGGGGCGGGCACCGGGGAGCTGTTTTTT
>once|TRBV5-1|TRBJ1-1|.
CASSLLQKTEAFF
TGCGCCAGCAGCTTGTTACAGAAGACTGAAGCTTTCTTT
>few|TRBV6-5|TRBJ1-1|.
CASSYHTTGTEAFF
TGTGCCAGCAGTTACCACACAACAGGCACTGAAGCTTTCTTT
>.|TRBV28|TRBJ1-6|TRBD1
CASSHRDRSNSPLHF
TGTGCCAGCAGTCACCGGGACAGGTCGAATTCACCCCTCCACTTT
>.|TRBV4-1|TRBJ1-4|TRBD1
CASSRDRNEKLFF
TGCGCCAGCAGCCGGGACAGGAATGAAAAACTGTTTTTT